This T cell receptor beta chain originates from a study of T cells after yellow fever vaccination. About the study: Fractions with few cells were prepared using SMART-Seq v4 Ultra Low Input. Findings and limits, study-wide: Only a minor proportion of clonotypes was detected across both CD4 and CD8 compartments. Reappearing after the booster were most of the clones from primary vaccination (almost 97% CD4, 88% CD8).

Looked up from germline, CDR1 is SGHTA and CDR2 is FQGNSA. The ends were cut back, 0 bases at V and 8 bases at J, with 10 bases in the middle. The CDR3 is 13 residues long. Concerning this clonotype: Its antigen is not identified.

Synthesis of TCR cDNA relied on 5'RACE template switching, which attached a universal primer site and UMIs. MiXCR, applied by TCRdb to the 5' RACE reads, yields one record per CDR3 protein. The table lists around 260,000 distinct CDR3 sequences, around 5.3% of them singletons, with less than 3.5% in the top ten. The receptor was isolated from a man aged 18 to 29 who received the YFV17D yellow fever vaccine. The chain joins TRBV7-2 to TRBJ1-1; D unclear. The sample consisted of CD4+ T cells sorted from PBMCs, taken on the day of the yellow fever booster vaccination. This chain's CDR3 is CASSLADGAEAFF. CDR3 DNA: TGTGCCAGCAGCTTAGCGGACGGAGCCGAAGCTTTCTTT.